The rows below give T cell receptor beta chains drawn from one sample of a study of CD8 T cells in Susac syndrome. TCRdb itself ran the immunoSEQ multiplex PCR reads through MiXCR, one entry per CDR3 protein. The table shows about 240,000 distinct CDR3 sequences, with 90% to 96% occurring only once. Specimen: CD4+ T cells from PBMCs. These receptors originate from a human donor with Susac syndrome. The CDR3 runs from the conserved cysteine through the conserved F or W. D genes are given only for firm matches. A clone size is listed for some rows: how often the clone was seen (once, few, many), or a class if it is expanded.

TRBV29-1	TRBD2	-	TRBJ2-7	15	TGCAGCGTTGAAGATGGAGCGGGGGGGATCAACGAGCAGTACTTC	CSVEDGAGGINEQYF
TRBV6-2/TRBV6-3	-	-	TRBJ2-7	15	TGTGCCAGCGGAACCCGACAGGACCCCTCCTACGAGCAGTACTTC	CASGTRQDPSYEQYF
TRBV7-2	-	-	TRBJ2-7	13	TGTGCCAGCAGCTTAGCCGGACACTACGAGCAGTACTTC	CASSLAGHYEQYF
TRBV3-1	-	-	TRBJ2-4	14	TGTGCCAGCAGCTCCAGGGTGGCCAAAAACATTCAGTACTTC	CASSSRVAKNIQYF
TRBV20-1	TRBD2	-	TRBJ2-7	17	TGCAGTGCTAGGCCCCTGGGAGCGGGGCCGAATCCCCTCGAGCAGTACTTC	CSARPLGAGPNPLEQYF
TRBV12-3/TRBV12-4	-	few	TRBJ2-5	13	TGTGCCAGCAGTTTAGCGGGAGATGAGACCCAGTACTTC	CASSLAGDETQYF
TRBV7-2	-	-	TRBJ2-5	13	TGTGCCAGCAGCTTATCCCCACGGGGGACCCAGTACTTC	CASSLSPRGTQYF
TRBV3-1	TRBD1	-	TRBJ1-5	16	TGTGCCAGCAGCCAACGGGTGGGGAGGGGGCATCAGCCCCAGCATTTT	CASSQRVGRGHQPQHF
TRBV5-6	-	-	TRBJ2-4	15	TGTGCCAGCAGCTTGTTTGCGGGCCCCAAAAACATTCAGTACTTC	CASSLFAGPKNIQYF
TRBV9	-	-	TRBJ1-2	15	TGTGCCAGCAGCACCACTCCCCAGATTAACTATGGCTACACCTTC	CASSTTPQINYGYTF
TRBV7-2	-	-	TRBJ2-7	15	TGTGCCAGCAGCTTAGGGCCTAGCCCTAACTACGAGCAGTACTTC	CASSLGPSPNYEQYF